These 2 T cell receptor beta chains share one sample of origin, sequenced in a study of blood T cell repertoires in COVID-19. Clones were sequenced by immunoSEQ multiplex PCR, and TCRdb holds only the in-frame ones, with some missing. The sample carries 270,000 or so clones, around 90% recorded once. The sample comprised peripheral blood. These receptors were collected from a middle-aged woman who had recovered from COVID-19.

Only one count was recorded for this clone. The chain joins TRBV30 to TRBJ1-1; D call uncertain. V lost 2 bases, J lost 2 bases, and 12 bases lay in between. Germline V gene sequence: CDR1 GTSNPN, CDR2 SVGIG (reference sequence). This CDR3 is 14 amino acids long. The DNA for the CDR3 is TGTGCCTGGAGTCCGCCCGTCACTAACACTGAAGCTTTCTTT. It translates to CAWSPPVTNTEAFF.

This clone was picked up a small number of times. CDR3 region: CASSHLQGRAEAFF. In nucleotides, the CDR3 is TGTGCCAGCAGCCATTTACAGGGTAGAGCTGAAGCTTTCTTT. The gene calls are TRBV11-3 and TRBJ1-1; D perhaps matches TRBD1 (6 bases). V was clipped by 5 bases and J by 6 bases, with 16 bases between them. The V gene's germline CDR1 is SGHNT and CDR2 YENEEA. The CDR3 totals 14 residues.